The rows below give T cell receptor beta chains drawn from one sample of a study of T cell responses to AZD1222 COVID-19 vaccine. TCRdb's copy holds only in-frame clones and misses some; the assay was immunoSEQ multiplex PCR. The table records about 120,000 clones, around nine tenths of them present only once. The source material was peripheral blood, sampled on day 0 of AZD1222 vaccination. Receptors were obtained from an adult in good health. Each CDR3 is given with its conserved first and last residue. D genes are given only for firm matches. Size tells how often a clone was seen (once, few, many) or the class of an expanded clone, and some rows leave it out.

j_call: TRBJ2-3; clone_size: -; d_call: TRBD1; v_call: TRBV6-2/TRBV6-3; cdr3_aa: CASSYRTGSKYF; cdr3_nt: TGTGCCAGCAGTTACAGGACAGGGTCAAAGTATTTT
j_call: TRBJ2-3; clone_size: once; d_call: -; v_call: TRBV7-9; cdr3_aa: CASSLDGGLRADTQYF; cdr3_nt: TGTGCCAGCAGCTTAGATGGAGGGCTTAGGGCAGATACGCAGTATTTT
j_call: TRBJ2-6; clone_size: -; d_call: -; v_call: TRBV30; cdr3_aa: CAWSPKAGSGANVLTF; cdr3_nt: TGTGCCTGGAGTCCAAAGGCAGGGTCTGGGGCCAACGTCCTGACTTTC
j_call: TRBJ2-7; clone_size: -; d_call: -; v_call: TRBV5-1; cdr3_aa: CASSFSRPGAGYEQYF; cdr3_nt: TGCGCCAGCAGCTTCTCTCGACCAGGGGCGGGCTACGAGCAGTACTTC
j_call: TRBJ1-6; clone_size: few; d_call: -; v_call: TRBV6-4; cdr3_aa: CASSDKINSPLHF; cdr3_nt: TGTGCCAGCAGTGACAAGATTAATTCACCCCTCCACTTT
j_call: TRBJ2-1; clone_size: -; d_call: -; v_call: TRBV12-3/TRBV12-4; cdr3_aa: CASSTGPEQFF; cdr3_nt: TGTGCCAGCAGTACCGGACCAGAGCAGTTCTTC
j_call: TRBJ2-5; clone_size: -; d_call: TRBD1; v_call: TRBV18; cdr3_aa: CASSPGTGAYQETQYF; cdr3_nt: TGTGCCAGCTCACCCGGTACAGGGGCCTACCAAGAGACCCAGTACTTC
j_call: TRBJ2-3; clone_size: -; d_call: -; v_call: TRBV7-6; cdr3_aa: CASSRGRANRDTQYF; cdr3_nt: TGTGCCAGCAGCCGAGGACGCGCCAATCGAGATACGCAGTATTTT
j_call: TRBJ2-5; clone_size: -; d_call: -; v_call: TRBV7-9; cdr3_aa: CASSTLTRGVETQYF; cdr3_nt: TGTGCCAGCAGCACCCTTACGCGCGGGGTAGAGACCCAGTACTTC
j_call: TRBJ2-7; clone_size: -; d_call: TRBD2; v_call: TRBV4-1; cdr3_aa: CASSQENSGGLDEQYF; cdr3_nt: TGCGCCAGCAGCCAAGAGAATAGCGGGGGGTTAGACGAGCAGTACTTC
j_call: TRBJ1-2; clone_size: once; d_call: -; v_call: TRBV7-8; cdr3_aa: CASSSVLKTGGYTF; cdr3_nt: TGTGCCAGCAGCTCCGTCTTAAAGACGGGTGGCTACACCTTC
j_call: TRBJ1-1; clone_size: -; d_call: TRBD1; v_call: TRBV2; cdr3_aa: CASKEGARTEAFF; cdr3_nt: TGTGCCAGCAAAGAGGGGGCGCGCACTGAAGCTTTCTTT
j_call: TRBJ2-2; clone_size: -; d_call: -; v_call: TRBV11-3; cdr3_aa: CASSRRQTANTGELFF; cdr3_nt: TGTGCCAGCAGCCGGAGACAGACAGCGAACACCGGGGAGCTGTTTTTT
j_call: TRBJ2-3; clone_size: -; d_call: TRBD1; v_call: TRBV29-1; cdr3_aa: CSVGPQGSTDTQYF; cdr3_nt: TGCAGCGTTGGGCCACAGGGGAGCACAGATACGCAGTATTTT
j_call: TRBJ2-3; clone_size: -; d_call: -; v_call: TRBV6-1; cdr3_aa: CASSEASTDTQYF; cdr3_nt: TGTGCCAGCAGTGAAGCGAGCACAGATACGCAGTATTTT
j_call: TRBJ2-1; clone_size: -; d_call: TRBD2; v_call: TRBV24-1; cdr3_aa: CATSDLREGPLSNYNEQFF; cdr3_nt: TGTGCCACCAGTGATTTGCGGGAGGGCCCCCTCTCTAACTACAATGAGCAGTTCTTC
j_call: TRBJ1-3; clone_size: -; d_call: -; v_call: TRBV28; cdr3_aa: CASSLWSDRRNTIYF; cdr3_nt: TGTGCCAGCAGTTTATGGAGCGACAGGAGAAACACCATATATTTT
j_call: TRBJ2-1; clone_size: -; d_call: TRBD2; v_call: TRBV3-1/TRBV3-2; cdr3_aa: CASSQFPTLTSGIDNEQFF; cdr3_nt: TGTGCCAGCAGCCAATTCCCGACTTTGACTAGCGGGATTGACAATGAGCAGTTCTTC
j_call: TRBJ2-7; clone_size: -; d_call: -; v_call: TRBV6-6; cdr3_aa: CASRARGVNEQYF; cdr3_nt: TGTGCCAGCAGGGCTAGAGGTGTGAACGAGCAGTACTTC
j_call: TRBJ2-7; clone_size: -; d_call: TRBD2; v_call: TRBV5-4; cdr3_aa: CASSFRGGSYEQYF; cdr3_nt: TGTGCCAGCAGCTTCCGGGGGGGGTCCTACGAGCAGTACTTC
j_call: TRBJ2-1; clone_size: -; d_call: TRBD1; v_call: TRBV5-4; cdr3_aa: CASSLGGQVGVNEQFF; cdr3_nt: TGTGCCAGCAGCTTGGGGGGACAGGTGGGGGTCAATGAGCAGTTCTTC
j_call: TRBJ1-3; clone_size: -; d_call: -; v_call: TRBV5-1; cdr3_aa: CASSLGGLSSGNTIYF; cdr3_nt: TGCGCCAGCAGCTTGGGAGGGCTAAGCTCTGGAAACACCATATATTTT
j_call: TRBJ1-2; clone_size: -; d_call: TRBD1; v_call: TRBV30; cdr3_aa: CAWGTVGGGYTF; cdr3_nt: TGTGCCTGGGGGACAGTCGGCGGTGGCTACACCTTC
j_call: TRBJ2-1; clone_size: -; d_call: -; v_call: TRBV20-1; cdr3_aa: CSASKASDPLPNEQFF; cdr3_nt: TGCAGTGCTAGTAAGGCTAGCGACCCCCTACCCAATGAGCAGTTCTTC
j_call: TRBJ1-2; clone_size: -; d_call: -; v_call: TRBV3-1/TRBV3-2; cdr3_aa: CASSPGAEPNYGYTF; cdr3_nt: TGTGCCAGCAGCCCGGGGGCAGAACCTAACTATGGCTACACCTTC
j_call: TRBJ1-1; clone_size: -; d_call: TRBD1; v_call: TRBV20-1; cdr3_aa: CSADRDPEAFF; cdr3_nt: TGCAGTGCAGACAGGGACCCTGAAGCTTTCTTT
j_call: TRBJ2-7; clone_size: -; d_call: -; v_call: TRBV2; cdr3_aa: CASSERPINEQYF; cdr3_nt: TGTGCCAGCAGTGAACGGCCGATAAACGAGCAGTACTTC
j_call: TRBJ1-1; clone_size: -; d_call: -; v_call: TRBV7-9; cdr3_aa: CASSVSGANTEAFF; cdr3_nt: TGTGCCAGCAGCGTCTCCGGGGCGAACACTGAAGCTTTCTTT
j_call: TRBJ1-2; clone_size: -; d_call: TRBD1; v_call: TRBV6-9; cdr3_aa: CASSYRDREVYGYTF; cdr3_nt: TGTGCCAGCAGTTACCGGGACAGGGAGGTCTATGGCTACACCTTC
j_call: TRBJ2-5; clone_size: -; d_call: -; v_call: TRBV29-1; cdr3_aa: CSVMAGRINQETQYF; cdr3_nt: TGCAGCGTGATGGCGGGGCGGATAAATCAAGAGACCCAGTACTTC
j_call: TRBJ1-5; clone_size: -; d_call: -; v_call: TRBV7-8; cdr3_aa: CASSHRPEVGNQPQHF; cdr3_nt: TGTGCCAGCAGCCACCGACCGGAGGTTGGCAATCAGCCCCAGCATTTT
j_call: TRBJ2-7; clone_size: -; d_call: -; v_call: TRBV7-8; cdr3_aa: CASSPWGGKIPYEQYF; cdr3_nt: TGTGCCAGCAGCCCATGGGGCGGGAAAATACCCTACGAGCAGTACTTC
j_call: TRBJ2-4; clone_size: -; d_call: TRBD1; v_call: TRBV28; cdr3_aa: CASSQDRRFGKNIQYF; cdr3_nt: TGTGCCAGCAGTCAGGACAGGAGATTCGGCAAAAACATTCAGTACTTC
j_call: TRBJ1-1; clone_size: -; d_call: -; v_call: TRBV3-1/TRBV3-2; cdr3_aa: CASSQEARTEAFF; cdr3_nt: TGTGCCAGCAGCCAAGAGGCGAGGACTGAAGCTTTCTTT
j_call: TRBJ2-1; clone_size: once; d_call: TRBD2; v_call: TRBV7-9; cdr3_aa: CASSLWVSGTVSYNEQFF; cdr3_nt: TGTGCCAGCAGCTTATGGGTTAGCGGGACGGTTTCCTACAATGAGCAGTTCTTC
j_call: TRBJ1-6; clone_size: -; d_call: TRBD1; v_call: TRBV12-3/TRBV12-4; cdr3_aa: CASSHTGGRPLHF; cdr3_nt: TGTGCCAGCAGTCATACAGGGGGCCGGCCCCTCCACTTT
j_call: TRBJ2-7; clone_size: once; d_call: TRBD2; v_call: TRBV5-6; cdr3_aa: CASSFRLAGGLSYEQYF; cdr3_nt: TGTGCCAGCAGCTTTCGACTAGCGGGGGGCCTTTCCTACGAGCAGTACTTC
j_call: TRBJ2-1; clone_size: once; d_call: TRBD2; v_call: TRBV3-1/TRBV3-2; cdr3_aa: CASSQLGSGGGYNEQFF; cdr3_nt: TGTGCCAGCAGCCAGCTTGGATCGGGCGGGGGGTACAATGAGCAGTTCTTC
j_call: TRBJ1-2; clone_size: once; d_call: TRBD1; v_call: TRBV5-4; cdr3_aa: CASSLEAGGWSNYGYTF; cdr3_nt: TGTGCCAGCAGCTTGGAGGCAGGGGGCTGGAGTAACTATGGCTACACCTTC
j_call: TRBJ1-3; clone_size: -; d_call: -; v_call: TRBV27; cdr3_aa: CASRPGGPLSGNTIYF; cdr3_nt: TGTGCCAGCCGACCGGGGGGACCGCTCTCTGGAAACACCATATATTTT
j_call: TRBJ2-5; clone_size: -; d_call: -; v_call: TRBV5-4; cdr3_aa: CASSPWGSQETQYF; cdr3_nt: TGTGCCAGCAGCCCCTGGGGGTCCCAAGAGACCCAGTACTTC
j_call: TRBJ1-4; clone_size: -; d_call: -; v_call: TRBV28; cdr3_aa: CASSTPQAGHEKLFF; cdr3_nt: TGTGCCAGCAGTACACCCCAGGCGGGCCATGAAAAACTGTTTTTT
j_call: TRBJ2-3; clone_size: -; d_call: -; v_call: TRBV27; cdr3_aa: CASSRQITDTQYF; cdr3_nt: TGTGCCAGCAGTCGACAGATCACAGATACGCAGTATTTT
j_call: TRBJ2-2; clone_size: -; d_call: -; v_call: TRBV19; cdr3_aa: CASTPVRGGELFF; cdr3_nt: TGTGCCAGTACCCCGGTCCGGGGAGGGGAGCTGTTTTTT
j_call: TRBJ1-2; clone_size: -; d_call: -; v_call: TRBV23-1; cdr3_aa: CASSLTRRVPNYGYTF; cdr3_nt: TGCGCCAGCAGTCTCACACGGAGGGTCCCTAACTATGGCTACACCTTC
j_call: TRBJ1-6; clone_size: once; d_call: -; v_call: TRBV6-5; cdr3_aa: CASSYSTPQNNSPLHF; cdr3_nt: TGTGCCAGCAGTTACTCGACGCCACAGAATAATTCACCCCTCCACTTT
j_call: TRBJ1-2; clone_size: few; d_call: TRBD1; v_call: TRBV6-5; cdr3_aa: CASSYPTGGGYTF; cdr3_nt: TGTGCCAGCAGTTACCCGACAGGGGGAGGCTACACCTTC
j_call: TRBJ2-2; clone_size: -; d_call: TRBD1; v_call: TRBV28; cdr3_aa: CALGQGVTGELFF; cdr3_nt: TGTGCCCTGGGACAGGGAGTTACCGGGGAGCTGTTTTTT
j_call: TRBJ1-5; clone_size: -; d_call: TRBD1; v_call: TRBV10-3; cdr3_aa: CAISEGGTGGQPQHF; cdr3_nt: TGTGCCATCAGTGAGGGCGGGACAGGGGGGCAGCCCCAGCATTTT
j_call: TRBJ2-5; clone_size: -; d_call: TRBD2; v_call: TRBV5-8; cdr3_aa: CASSLKSSGRETQYF; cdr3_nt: TGTGCCAGCAGCTTGAAGTCTAGCGGGAGGGAGACCCAGTACTTC
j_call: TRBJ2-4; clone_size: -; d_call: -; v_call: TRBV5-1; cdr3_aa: CASSLAGATAKNIQYF; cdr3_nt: TGCGCCAGCAGCTTGGCCGGTGCCACAGCCAAAAACATTCAGTACTTC
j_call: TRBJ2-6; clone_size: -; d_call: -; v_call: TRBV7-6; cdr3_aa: CASSSRVAGGASGANVLTF; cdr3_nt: TGTGCCAGCAGCTCCCGAGTCGCAGGGGGGGCGTCTGGGGCCAACGTCCTGACTTTC
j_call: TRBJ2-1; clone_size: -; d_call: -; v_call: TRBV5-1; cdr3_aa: CASSLRSGNEQFF; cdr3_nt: TGCGCCAGCAGCTTGCGAAGCGGTAATGAGCAGTTCTTC
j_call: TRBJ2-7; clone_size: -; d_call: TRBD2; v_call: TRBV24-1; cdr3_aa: CATSDFRGLAGGKGQYF; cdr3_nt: TGTGCCACCAGTGATTTTAGAGGACTAGCGGGAGGTAAGGGGCAGTACTTC
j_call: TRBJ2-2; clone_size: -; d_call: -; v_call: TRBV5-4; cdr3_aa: CASSLDGRADGELFF; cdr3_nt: TGTGCCAGCAGCTTGGATGGCAGGGCGGACGGGGAGCTGTTTTTT
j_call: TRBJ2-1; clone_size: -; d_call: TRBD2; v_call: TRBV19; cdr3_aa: CASSLSRTSGRNEQFF; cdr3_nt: TGTGCCAGTAGTCTTAGTCGGACTAGCGGGAGAAATGAGCAGTTCTTC
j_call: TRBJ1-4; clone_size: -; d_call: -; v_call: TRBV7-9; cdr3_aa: CASSAGTAEKLFF; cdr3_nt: TGTGCCAGCAGCGCGGGGACGGCCGAAAAACTGTTTTTT